The sequence of this T cell receptor beta chain was determined in a study of blood T cell repertoires in COVID-19. Study-wide background: PBMCs, B-cell-depleted T cells, or T cells provided the cDNA or gDNA that made up the material.

The CDR3 extends over 14 amino acids. Germline V gene sequence: CDR1 SGHTA, CDR2 FQGTGA. The junction had 5 bases not matched to a gene; V was cut back by 4 bases and J by 4 bases. Per the study methods: Reference gene primer amplification gave estimated nucleated cell counts. Sequenced by immunoSEQ multiplex PCR; TCRdb stores in-frame clones only, minus some. V, J and clone size are those of that table, while D and trimming were read from the DNA. Of around 260,000 clones in the sample, under 90% were seen once. Input material: peripheral blood. The sequence came from a woman aged 35 to 49 who had recovered from COVID-19. The chain couples TRBV7-3 to TRBJ2-5; 8 bases are shared with TRBD2. DNA of the CDR3: TGTGCCAGCAGCTCCGGGGGGGTTGGAGAGACCCAGTACTTC. It is translated as CASSSGGVGETQYF.